This T cell receptor beta chain was found in a study of CD8 T cells in ankylosing spondylitis. General study findings and limits: Before this, some motif variants had been reported in reactive arthritis synovial fluid and blood. The study looked at matched synovial fluid samples from ankylosing spondylitis patients. Disease-linked clones were reported to be significantly enriched there. About 8 highly homologous variants made up a TCR beta motif, and this motif appeared characteristic of ankylosing spondylitis blood.

TCRdb fed the 5' RACE reads into MiXCR, producing one record per CDR3 protein. The sample lists approximately 200,000 distinct CDR3 sequences, 9.5% to 15% seen once, with about 17% in the top ten. The germline V gene has CDR1 DFQATT and CDR2 SNEGSKA (reference sequence). Unmatched junction bases numbered 8, after V lost 2 bases and J lost 2 bases. The CDR3 contains 15 residues. The sample holds many counts of this clonotype. As yet, its antigen is unknown. The chain uses TRBV20-1 and TRBJ2-5; 7 bases match TRBD2. This TCR was sampled from a male donor with ankylosing spondylitis or in good health (not recorded which). Input material: blood, either unsorted or a sorted T cell fraction (not recorded which). CDR3 DNA sequence: TGCAGTGCTAGACCGCGGGACTACCCGCAAGAGACCCAGTACTTC. Its protein product is CSARPRDYPQETQYF.